Listed here are 20 T cell receptor beta chains from one sample, sequenced in a study of regulatory T cells in long-lasting Graves disease. Documented time point: newly diagnosed GD, antithyroid drugs for less than 3 months. PBMC RNA served as the TCR library source. For TCR beta, libraries came from iRepertoire HTBI primers and Arm-PCR of CDR3 regions. TCRdb re-derived calls from the multiplex PCR reads in MiXCR, one entry per CDR3 protein. Of 450,000 to 600,000 distinct CDR3 sequences listed, roughly 14% are singletons. The sample also formed part of further work on T cells in Graves' hyperthyroidism and ophthalmopathy.

This sample comprised peripheral blood mononuclear cells (PBMCs), obtained at new diagnosis, from a patient treated with antithyroid drugs. All receptors derive from a man aged 25 to 45 with Graves disease.

This clonotype has at least ten counts. The V and J genes are TRBV20-1 and TRBJ1-1; D is unresolved. V lost 3 bases to trimming and J lost 10 bases, with 15 bases between them. This CDR3 has 12 residues. CDR1 is DFQATT, CDR2 SNEGSKA, per germline (reference sequence). The CDR3 here is CSASPPLMGAFF. CDR3 sequence (DNA): TGCAGTGCTAGCCCTCCCCTCATGGGAGCTTTCTTT.

This chain uses TRBV20-1 with TRBJ1-6; D uncertain. Germline loops: CDR1 DFQATT, CDR2 SNEGSKA (reference sequence). This CDR3 has 14 residues. V was clipped by 0 bases and J by 10 bases, with 13 bases between them. The DNA for the CDR3 is TGCAGTGCTAGAGATTCGAGGGCGGACTCACCCCTCCACTTT. Protein sequence: CSARDSRADSPLHF.

This clonotype showed up many times. The gene calls are TRBV20-1 and TRBJ2-4; 8 bases are shared with TRBD1. Trimming cost V 6 bases and J 7 bases; bases outside gene matches: 11. The CDR3 extends over 14 amino acids. Germline CDR1 DFQATT, CDR2 SNEGSKA (reference sequence). CDR3 region: CSAPRTGPNNIQYF. As DNA, the CDR3 is TGCAGTGCGCCAAGGACAGGGCCTAACAACATTCAGTACTTC.

This clonotype occurred many times. The CDR3 reads CASSLRRGSDTQYF. The CDR3 DNA reads as TGTGCCAGCAGTTTAAGGCGGGGGTCCGATACGCAGTATTTT. The rearrangement links TRBV12-3 or TRBV12-4 to TRBJ2-3; 7 nucleotides match TRBD2. The trim removed 2 bases at V and 6 bases at J, leaving 5 bases unmatched. The CDR3 spans 14 residues.

The chain carries TRBV5-4 and TRBJ1-2; D not certain. The V end was cut by 6 bases, the J end by 5 bases, with 14 bases between. CDR1 and CDR2 (germline): SGHNT, YYREEE (reference sequence). The CDR3 sequence is 13 residues long. CDR3 residues: CASTPGREYGYTF. CDR3 DNA: TGTGCCAGCACCCCGGGTAGGGAGTATGGCTACACCTTC.

J is TRBJ2-7 and V is TRBV19; 8 nucleotides agree with TRBD2. CDR1 LNHDA and CDR2 SQIVND come from the germline V gene (reference sequence). The CDR3 covers 15 residues. After removal of 3 bases from V and 1 base from J, the junction contained 5 bases not matched to a gene. CDR3 region: CASSIGGRPSYEQYF. The CDR3 nucleotides read TGTGCCAGTAGTATTGGCGGGAGGCCATCCTACGAGCAGTACTTC. Based on the CDR3 plus reference TRBV19 and TRBJ2-7, the full variable domain is DGGITQSPKYLFRKEGQNVTLSCEQNLNHDAMYWYRQDPGQGLRLIYYSQIVNDFQKGDIAEGYSVSREKKESFPLTVTSAQKNPTAFYLCASSIGGRPSYEQYFGPGTRLTVT.

There are a few counts of this clonotype. V usage is TRBV20-1 and J usage is TRBJ2-7; 7 bases are shared with TRBD1. Germline V gives CDR1 DFQATT, CDR2 SNEGSKA (reference sequence). CDR3 size: 15 residues. CDR3: CRGAYNRGATHEQYF. CDR3 coding DNA: TGCAGGGGTGCTTATAACAGGGGAGCAACGCACGAGCAGTACTTC.

To note about this clonotype: A far larger clone lies a single base away; this is likely a read error. CDR3 protein: CASSLAEVEAQYF. The CDR3, as DNA: TGTGCCAGCAGCTTAGCCGAGGTCGAGGCCCAGTACTTC. This chain joins TRBV13 and TRBJ2-3; D unclear. The DNA end favors TRBJ2-5, so the J call may be wrong. Per the germline V gene, CDR1 is PRHDT and CDR2 is FYEKMQ (reference sequence). The CDR3 runs 13 residues.

This clonotype has a handful of counts. The gene calls are TRBV5-6 and TRBJ2-3, with D unclear. Germline V gene data show CDR1 as SGHDT and CDR2 as YYEEEE. The length of the CDR3 is 13 residues. V lost 4 bases, J lost 2 bases, and 8 bases lay in between. CDR3: CASSEKVTDTQYF. The CDR3, as DNA: TGTGCCAGCAGCGAAAAAGTCACAGATACGCAGTATTTT.

This clonotype occurred once. A far larger clone lies a single base away; this is likely a read error. The chain uses TRBV7-2 and TRBJ2-1; 7 nucleotides align to TRBD1. The J call may be in error: the DNA end matches TRBJ2-5 better. This CDR3 is built from 16 residues. Germline V CDR1 and CDR2: SGHTA, FQGNSA. Here the CDR3 reads CASSLPGGYGQETQYF. The CDR3, as DNA: TGTGCCAGCAGCTTACCAGGGGGTTATGGACAAGAGACCCAGTACTTC.

In this sample, this clonotype turned up many times. The V and J genes are TRBV27 and TRBJ2-2; possible D gene TRBD2, 5 bases. Trimming removed 6 bases at V and 6 bases at J, with 11 bases between. Germline V gene lookup returns CDR1 MNHEY and CDR2 SMNVEV (reference sequence). The length of the CDR3 is 13 residues. The CDR3 loop reads CASSQLVPGELFF. In DNA form, the CDR3 reads TGTGCCAGCAGCCAACTAGTCCCCGGGGAGCTGTTTTTT.

This clonotype was detected ten times or more. The chain links TRBV20-1 to TRBJ2-5, with a possible D match to TRBD1 (6 bases). Per the germline V gene, CDR1 is DFQATT and CDR2 is SNEGSKA (reference sequence). This CDR3 region has 15 residues. Deletions cut 3 bases from V and 1 base from J, with 15 bases between. CDR3 sequence: CSASPLTGSQETQYF. Here the CDR3 DNA reads TGCAGTGCTAGTCCCTTGACAGGAAGCCAAGAGACCCAGTACTTC.

The rearrangement links TRBV3-1 to TRBJ2-5, with 7 bases identical to TRBD1. CDR1 is LGHDT and CDR2 is YNNKEL in the germline V gene (reference sequence). The CDR3 runs to 15 residues. V dropped 4 bases and J dropped 5; count of bases not matched to a gene: 10. CDR3 amino acids: CASSPGQPGEETQYF. The CDR3 nucleotides are TGTGCCAGCAGCCCGGGACAGCCGGGCGAGGAGACCCAGTACTTC.

This clonotype was picked up a small number of times. The chain is built from TRBV5-1 and TRBJ2-5; D might be TRBD2 (6 bases). The CDR3 spans 15 residues. Germline CDR1 reads SGHRS; CDR2 reads YFSETQ. V shed 0 bases and J shed 2 bases, with 11 bases lying between them. CDR3 sequence reads: CASSLAYGGQETQYF. CDR3 bases: TGCGCCAGCAGCTTGGCCTACGGGGGACAAGAGACCCAGTACTTC.

This clonotype has just a few counts. The chain links TRBV20-1 to TRBJ1-5, with D possibly being TRBD1 (5 bases). This CDR3 spans 16 amino acids. CDR1 is DFQATT, CDR2 SNEGSKA, per germline (reference sequence). Between the trimmed V and J ends, which lost 4 bases and 5 bases, there was a span of 21 bases. The CDR3 loop reads CSANRYQGSNHQPQHF. CDR3 in DNA: TGCAGTGCTAACCGCTACCAGGGAAGCAATCATCAGCCCCAGCATTTT.

This clonotype was seen more than once but under ten times. The junction departs from the called germline gene at one end, perhaps through a read error. J is TRBJ2-1 and V is TRBV11-1; 7 nucleotides line up with TRBD2. The CDR3 spans 14 residues. Germline assignment: CDR1 SGHAT and CDR2 FQDESV (reference sequence). In DNA, the CDR3 is TGCGCCAGCAGGTCCCCTAGCGGTTACAATGAGCAGTTCTTC. Its translation: CASRSPSGYNEQFF. The full variable domain, in which reference TRBV11-1 and TRBJ2-1 provide the parts outside the CDR3, is EAEVAQSPRYKITEKSQAVAFWCDPISGHATLYWYRQILGQGPELLVQFQDESVVDDSQLPKDRFSAERLKGVDSTLKIQPAELGDSAMYLCASRSPSGYNEQFFGPGTRLTVL.

Many counts were recorded for this clonotype. The gene calls are TRBV6-1 and TRBJ2-2, with 7 nucleotides matching TRBD2. Germline CDR1 MNHNS, CDR2 SASEGT. CDR3 length: 17 residues. With 6 bases clipped from V and 5 bases from J, the junction kept 15 bases outside the gene matches. The CDR3 DNA is TGTGCCAGCAGCTCGGGGAGCGGGACGTTGGGGACCGGGGAGCTGTTTTTT. This translates into CASSSGSGTLGTGELFF.

This clonotype was seen many times. This chain links TRBV11-2 with TRBJ2-2, with a possible D match to TRBD2 (6 bases). The CDR3 covers 15 residues. Germline V gene lookup returns CDR1 SGHAT and CDR2 FQNNGV. Trimming removed 7 bases at V and 5 bases at J, with 17 bases between. The CDR3 loop is CASTEGGTVTGELFF. The CDR3 DNA reads as TGTGCCAGCACCGAGGGTGGGACTGTGACCGGGGAGCTGTTTTTT.

The rearrangement joins TRBV29-1 to TRBJ1-4, with a weak D call TRBD1 (6 bases). This CDR3 spans 13 amino acids. Trimming removed 4 bases at V and 0 bases at J, with 6 bases between. Germline-derived CDR1 and CDR2 are SQVTM and ANQGSEA. This CDR3 is CSVAGATNEKLFF. DNA for the CDR3: TGCAGCGTTGCAGGGGCAACTAATGAAAAACTGTTTTTT.

This clonotype has at least ten counts. The chain joins TRBV24-1 to TRBJ1-6; TRBD1 matches 9 bases. The ends lost 1 base at V and 8 bases at J; junction bases unmatched: 5. This CDR3 has 16 residues. The V gene's germline CDR1 is KGHDR and CDR2 SFDVKD. CDR3 loop: CATSDLPGQGYSPLHF. Written as DNA, the CDR3 is TGTGCCACCAGTGATTTACCCGGACAGGGGTATTCACCCCTCCACTTT.